This entry concerns a single T cell receptor beta chain. The antigen it binds to is not known. The data belong to a study of T cells expressing NK-cell markers (dated by TCRdb to between 2020 and 2021). For context, the study as a whole: In sorted CD3+CD56+NKG2C+, CD3+CD56+NKG2C- and CD3+CD56-NKG2C+ T-cell subsets from about 8 donors, TCR beta-chain repertoires were profiled. Of the eight sequenced donors, seven were found to be HCMV-seropositive and one was found to be HCMV-seronegative. Randomly selected healthy volunteers, three men and five women, were used as the eight sequenced donors. Sequencing of the libraries produced 2 x 150 bp reads on Illumina HiSeq 2000/2500, MiSeq or NextSeq.

Here is what the overall study found, with its caveats: Whether the expanded NKG2C-expressing T cell clones were specific for HCMV antigens was left unclear. In six or seven donors, the dominant CD3+CD56+NKG2C+ clonotypes ranked among the top 10 CD8+ clonotypes, making up 1.0-7.0% of CD8+ T cells. Those dominant clonotypes were again the most abundant among CD3+CD56-NKG2C+ cells in a handful of donors, at 28.3-60.1%.

Counted from cysteine to phenylalanine, this CDR3 has 13 amino acids. DNA for this receptor is not on file. HCMV serostatus was determined by detecting HCMV-specific IgG in serum with a commercial ELISA kit. Ficoll density gradient centrifugation was used to isolate peripheral blood mononuclear cells from blood. Reads for this sample came from an Illumina HiSeq 2000. TCR beta cDNA libraries were prepared using 5'RACE template switching, which introduced a universal primer site and unique molecular identifiers. Priming for cDNA synthesis came from the TCR beta constant segment, and two successive PCR amplification steps followed. The source study handled its data this way. Reads were demultiplexed and grouped by UMI with MIGEC, and clonotypes were assembled and quantified with MiTCR. To exclude erroneous sequences, only TCR cDNA sequences supported by at least two reads were retained. Downstream repertoire analysis used the tcR package, and clonotypes were matched across fractions by CDR3 nucleotide sequence plus V segment. VDJmatch was used to annotate antigen specificity against VDJdb, with one amino acid substitution in CDR3 allowed. With the reads reprocessed by TCRdb, a single entry stands for each CDR3 protein sequence and no DNA is reported. Clone size and V and J calls follow TCRdb, not the original study. The sample table records fewer than 400,000 distinct CDR3 sequences. The ten largest make up 9.5% to 12% of the sample.

The sample comprised blood T cells: a sorted CD56 or NKG2C T cell subset, CD4+ or CD8+ T cells, or bulk PBMC T cells (not recorded which). The sequence joins TRBV23-1 to TRBJ1-5. TRBV23-1 is identified as an open reading frame with a role that is uncertain. The sequence was obtained from a woman between 45 and 65 years old in good health. Donor details come from another sample of the same person, matched by shared clones. CDR3 region: CASSQSREAAWHF.